This T cell receptor (beta chain) came from a study of T cells in Graves' hyperthyroidism and ophthalmopathy. Study information: At initial diagnosis, before any treatment had begun, peripheral blood was obtained. Overall study results and limits: Model predictions of ophthalmopathy came a median about 6.3 months before onset.

There were TCR beta CDR3 regions amplified from RNA transcripts. During a first-round RT-PCR of the TCR CDR3, the HTBI primer set was used. TCRdb ran MiXCR on the multiplex PCR reads and lists one entry per CDR3 protein. Counted here are 500,000 to 750,000 distinct CDR3 sequences, less than 20% occurring once; the ten biggest clones make up 6.5% to 8%. CDR1 and CDR2 from the germline V gene are SNHLY and FYNNEI. This CDR3 region has 15 residues. V shed 6 bases and J shed 1 base, with 16 bases lying between them. Clinicians diagnosed patients from clinical symptoms, serum thyroxine and TRAb, thyroid ultrasound and orbital computed tomography. An approximately 10 ml volume of fresh peripheral blood provided the PBMCs. This clonotype was counted at least ten times. Its antigen is undetermined.

This clonotype was sampled from a woman in her 30s with Graves' hyperthyroidism. Material: blood. This sequence joins TRBV2 and TRBJ2-7; D remains ambiguous. CDR3 sequence reads: CASSTGPYLSYEQYF. The DNA of the CDR3 is TGTGCCAGCAGCACCGGGCCGTACCTTTCCTACGAGCAGTACTTC.